This T cell receptor (beta chain) was documented in a study of cytomegalovirus exposure and HLA in healthy donors. Germline V CDR1 and CDR2: SGHAT, FQDESV (reference sequence). The V end was cut by 0 bases, the J end by 4 bases, with 8 bases between. The CDR3 sequence is 14 residues long. Study-wide points: As confirmed in vitro, a few CMV-associated chains were specific for CMV antigens. It was reported in a later analysis that an Asian-associated ancestry cluster showed fewer N-insertions than the 666-donor mean.

Donors were nominally healthy when sampled, though unrecorded immune exposures were likely. For this clone: Antigen specificity is unknown.

PCR involved 60 Vbeta and 13 Jbeta primers. Profiling relied on immunoSEQ multiplex PCR, and the TCRdb table lists in-frame clones only, not all of them. Here the sample spans 200,000 to 250,000 clones, over 75% being singletons. The chain employs TRBV11-1 and TRBJ2-3; D remains unclear. This TCR came from a human donor in good health. The specimen was PBMCs. The CDR3 loop is CASSLATTADTQYF. For the CDR3, the DNA is TGTGCCAGCAGCTTAGCCACTACGGCAGATACGCAGTATTTT.